The 23 T cell receptor beta chains listed next were all sequenced from one sample in a study of human T cells and chemical hapten exposure. Time point specified: patch test 1, 2 weeks after DPC sensitization. Treatment reported: therapeutic diphenylcyclopropenone sensitization with weekly scalp DPC. One entry per CDR3 protein results from TCRdb running MiXCR on the RACE reads. The repertoire holds around 120,000 distinct CDR3 sequences, with around 15% as singletons. The material sequenced was whole blood, taken in connection with sensitization to the hapten diphenylcyclopropenone (DPC). The source is a man aged 18 to 29 with alopecia areata. Some clones in this sample may be carry-over from other donors' samples.

This clonotype was observed once. This sequence joins TRBV7-9 and TRBJ2-7, with 7 bases matching TRBD1. The CDR3 has 14 amino acids. Losses at the gene ends were 4 bases for V and 0 bases for J; bases not matched to a gene: 3. Germline V gives CDR1 SEHNR, CDR2 FQNEAQ (reference sequence). CDR3 sequence reads: CASSSWTGSYEQYF. DNA of the CDR3: TGTGCCAGCAGCTCCTGGACAGGCTCCTACGAGCAGTACTTC.

The chain couples TRBV7-9 to TRBJ1-1; 7 nucleotides match TRBD1. Per the germline V gene, CDR1 is SEHNR and CDR2 is FQNEAQ (reference sequence). The CDR3 contains 16 residues. The junction had 10 bases not matched to a gene; V was cut back by 2 bases and J by 4 bases. CDR3 loop: CASSLYGEGARTEAFF. The CDR3 bases are TGTGCCAGCAGCTTATACGGTGAGGGGGCGCGCACTGAAGCTTTCTTT.

In this sample, this clonotype turned up many times. The chain carries TRBV28 and TRBJ2-3; D gene ambiguous. Germline V gives CDR1 MDHEN, CDR2 SYDVKM. V was shortened by 5 bases and J by 4 bases, with 7 bases between the two germline ends. CDR3 length equals 12 residues. Written as DNA, the CDR3 is TGTGCCAGCAGTCCTCAGGCAGATACGCAGTATTTT. This sequence encodes CASSPQADTQYF.

The chain uses TRBV19 and TRBJ2-4; D gene unclear. From germline, CDR1 is LNHDA and CDR2 SQIVND (reference sequence). The CDR3 is 17 amino acids. V was shortened by 1 base and J by 8 bases, with 21 bases between the two germline ends. CDR3 loop: CASSIVSVSRTQDIQYF. The DNA of the CDR3 is TGTGCCAGTAGTATAGTATCAGTCAGCAGGACCCAAGACATTCAGTACTTC.

The chain has TRBV14 and TRBJ2-6, with a tentative D call TRBD1 (6 bases). The CDR3 loop spans 17 amino acids. V was trimmed by 3 bases and J by 5 bases, leaving 17 bases between them. Per the germline V gene, CDR1 is SGHDN and CDR2 is FVKESK. The CDR3: CASSQGTRDPWANVLTF. Here the CDR3 DNA reads TGTGCCAGCAGCCAGGGGACACGGGATCCTTGGGCCAACGTCCTGACTTTC.

The sample holds a few counts of this clonotype. The rearrangement uses TRBV6-5 and TRBJ1-3; D is undetermined. Trimming removed 9 bases from V and 4 bases from J, with 7 bases in between. CDR3 length equals 11 residues. Germline CDR1 reads MNHEY; CDR2 reads SVGAGI. The CDR3 DNA reads TGTGCCAGTTGGAGGGGAAACACCATATATTTT. Translated: CASWRGNTIYF.

This clonotype appeared many times. The V gene is TRBV2, the J gene TRBJ2-7; TRBD2 might be the D (5 bases). Germline values: CDR1 SNHLY, CDR2 FYNNEI. The CDR3 consists of 14 residues. Trimming left V 5 bases short and J 0 bases short, with 11 bases between. CDR3 sequence: CASSNRGYSYEQYF. In DNA form, the CDR3 reads TGTGCCAGCAGTAACCGGGGTTACTCCTACGAGCAGTACTTC.

This clonotype has a handful of counts. The V call is TRBV11-3, the J call TRBJ1-1; 7 bases are shared with TRBD1. The CDR3 has 14 residues. Germline trimming cut 5 bases from V and 5 bases from J; bases unmatched to any gene: 8. From germline, CDR1 is SGHNT and CDR2 YENEEA. The CDR3 DNA sequence: TGTGCCAGCAGCGAGACCGACAGGGAGACTGAAGCTTTCTTT. It codes for CASSETDRETEAFF.

This clonotype was observed a handful of times. The genes are TRBV3-1 and TRBJ2-3; a weak D match, TRBD1 (6 bases). Trimming took off 0 bases at V and 2 bases at J, with 12 bases between the two ends. The CDR3 has 16 amino acids. The germline gives CDR1 LGHDT, CDR2 YNNKEL (reference sequence). The CDR3: CASSQDIRQVTDTQYF. The CDR3 bases are TGTGCCAGCAGCCAAGACATTAGACAGGTCACAGATACGCAGTATTTT.

The chain has TRBV7-8 and TRBJ2-1; D possibly corresponds to TRBD1 (5 bases). V shed 3 bases and J shed 6 bases, with 12 bases lying between them. The CDR3 is 14 amino acids. The V gene's germline CDR1 is SGHVS and CDR2 FQNEAQ. The CDR3 coding sequence is TGTGCCAGCAGCTTCACGTCTAGGGGCAATGAGCAGTTCTTC. It encodes CASSFTSRGNEQFF.

At least ten counts were recorded for this clonotype. The chain employs TRBV6-2 or TRBV6-3 and TRBJ2-3, with D hard to call. The germline V and J ends were trimmed by 5 bases and 2 bases, with 2 bases remaining between them. CDR1 is MNHEY, CDR2 SVGEGT, per germline. The length of the CDR3 is 11 residues. CDR3 nucleotides: TGTGCCAGCAGTCACACAGATACGCAGTATTTT. It encodes CASSHTDTQYF.

This clonotype was seen a handful of times. The rearrangement uses TRBV29-1 and TRBJ2-1; perhaps TRBD1 as D (6 bases). CDR1 and CDR2 (germline): SQVTM, ANQGSEA. V lost 0 bases, J lost 5 bases, and 11 bases lay in between. This CDR3 comprises 14 residues. The CDR3: CSVEDRGMNNEQFF. The CDR3 nucleotides are TGCAGCGTTGAAGATAGGGGGATGAACAATGAGCAGTTCTTC.

The gene calls are TRBV28 and TRBJ1-1, with D possibly being TRBD1 (5 bases). The germline CDR1 and CDR2 sequences are MDHEN and SYDVKM. The CDR3 covers 12 residues. Trimming stripped 5 bases from V and 4 bases from J, with 8 bases between. The CDR3 sequence: CASSQGSTEAFF. CDR3 DNA sequence: TGTGCCAGCAGTCAGGGCAGCACTGAAGCTTTCTTT.

This clonotype was found many times. The J gene is TRBJ1-5, the V gene TRBV9; D call uncertain. The CDR3 is 13 amino acids. V lost 3 bases and J lost 0, with 4 bases in between. CDR1 is SGDLS, CDR2 YYNGEE, per germline. The DNA for the CDR3 is TGTGCCAGCAGCGGGGATAGCAATCAGCCCCAGCATTTT. It encodes CASSGDSNQPQHF.

The V and J genes are TRBV6-1 and TRBJ1-5; possibly TRBD1 for D (5 bases). The CDR3 has 16 residues. The ends were cut back, 1 base at V and 0 bases at J, with 10 bases in the middle. Germline V CDR1 and CDR2: MNHNS, SASEGT. This CDR3 is CASSEEGRFSNQPQHF. Here the CDR3 DNA reads TGTGCCAGCAGTGAAGAGGGACGTTTTAGCAATCAGCCCCAGCATTTT.

This clonotype was counted a single time. This chain uses TRBV29-1 with TRBJ2-7; no clear D. Trimming cost V 3 bases and J 6 bases, with 15 bases left between them. The CDR3 is 13 residues long. CDR1 SQVTM and CDR2 ANQGSEA come from the germline V gene. CDR3 region: CSVESTEFFEQYF. CDR3 sequence (DNA): TGCAGCGTTGAGTCTACGGAATTTTTCGAGCAGTACTTC.

This clonotype was counted between two and nine times. This chain joins TRBV6-1 and TRBJ2-6; the match to TRBD1 covers 9 bases. Germline V gene sequence: CDR1 MNHNS, CDR2 SASEGT. V shed 2 bases and J 2 bases; nucleotides not matched to a gene: 1. This CDR3 is built from 16 residues. The DNA of the CDR3 is TGTGCCAGCAGTGAAACAGGGGGCACTGGGGCCAACGTCCTGACTTTC. It is translated as CASSETGGTGANVLTF.

The chain has TRBV5-1 and TRBJ2-3; 7 nucleotides align to TRBD2. CDR1 and CDR2 from the germline V gene are SGHRS and YFSETQ. This CDR3 has 14 residues. V gave up 6 bases and J gave up 0 bases; unmatched junction bases: 4. The CDR3 reads CASNVRGSTDTQYF. The CDR3, as DNA: TGCGCCAGCAATGTGCGGGGGAGCACAGATACGCAGTATTTT.

The sample holds many counts of this clonotype. V is TRBV6-2 or TRBV6-3 and J is TRBJ1-2; no firm D call. CDR3 length: 14 residues. Germline CDR1 MNHEY, CDR2 SVGEGT. Trimming cost V 6 bases and J 0 bases, with 11 bases left between them. CDR3 sequence (DNA): TGTGCCAGCAGACGAGGATCTGCTAACTATGGCTACACCTTC. Protein sequence: CASRRGSANYGYTF.

This clonotype was counted a few times. The J gene is TRBJ1-2, the V gene TRBV20-1; D may be TRBD1 (5 bases). This CDR3 comprises 13 residues. V was shortened by 6 bases and J by 4 bases, with 15 bases between the two germline ends. Germline V gene sequence: CDR1 DFQATT, CDR2 SNEGSKA (reference sequence). This CDR3 reads CSAYLMRGYGYTF. As DNA, the CDR3 is TGCAGTGCCTACTTGATGAGGGGCTATGGCTACACCTTC.

The CDR3 DNA follows: TGTGCCAGCACTGGGGAGGGGGCTTTAACAAATGAAGCTTTCTTT. This gives the protein CASTGEGALTNEAFF. V gene TRBV5-4 combines with J gene TRBJ1-1, with TRBD1 identical over 7 bases. Germline CDR1 reads SGHNT; CDR2 reads YYREEE (reference sequence). Unmatched junction bases numbered 15, after V lost 6 bases and J lost 7 bases. The CDR3 has 15 residues.

This CDR3 reads CSATFPSRAGGPSSPDTQYF. The CDR3, as DNA: TGCAGTGCGACTTTTCCTAGCAGGGCGGGGGGACCATCTTCCCCAGATACGCAGTATTTT. The chain links TRBV20-1 to TRBJ2-3; TRBD2 matches 8 bases. CDR1 is DFQATT, CDR2 SNEGSKA, per germline (reference sequence). The CDR3 totals 20 residues. Losses at the gene ends were 6 bases for V and 4 bases for J; bases not matched to a gene: 27.

In its sample, this clonotype was seen many times. The chain is built from TRBV3-1 and TRBJ2-5; unclear D gene. The CDR3 extends over 16 amino acids. Germline lookup yields CDR1 LGHDT and CDR2 YNNKEL (reference sequence). The germline V and J ends were trimmed by 1 base and 3 bases, with 15 bases remaining between them. CDR3 loop: CASSQGRPRTEETQYF. The CDR3, as DNA: TGTGCCAGCAGCCAAGGGCGCCCGAGAACCGAAGAGACCCAGTACTTC.